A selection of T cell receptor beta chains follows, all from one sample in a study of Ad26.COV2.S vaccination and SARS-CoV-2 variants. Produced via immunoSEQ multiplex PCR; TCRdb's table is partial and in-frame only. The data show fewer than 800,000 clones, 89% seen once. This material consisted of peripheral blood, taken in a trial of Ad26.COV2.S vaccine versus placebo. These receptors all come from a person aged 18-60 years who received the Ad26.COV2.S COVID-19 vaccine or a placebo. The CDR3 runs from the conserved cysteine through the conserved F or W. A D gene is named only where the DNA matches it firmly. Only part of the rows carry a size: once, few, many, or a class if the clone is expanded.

TGTGCCAGCAAACGTCCACAGCTTTATAATTCACCCCTCCACTTT	CASKRPQLYNSPLHF	NA	NA	TRBJ1-6	TRBV6-5
TGTGCCAGCAGTGTAACCGGTGGCGAGACCCAGTACTTC	CASSVTGGETQYF	few	NA	TRBJ2-5	TRBV27
TGTGCCAGCAGTTACCCTAGGAGCAATCAGCCCCAGCATTTT	CASSYPRSNQPQHF	NA	NA	TRBJ1-5	TRBV6-2/TRBV6-3
TGCGCCAGCAGCCGAGGGGGTCTCCTTAATCAGCCCCAGCATTTT	CASSRGGLLNQPQHF	many	NA	TRBJ1-5	TRBV4-1
TGTGCCAGCAGCTCACGGGACGGATTCACAGATACGCAGTATTTT	CASSSRDGFTDTQYF	NA	NA	TRBJ2-3	TRBV7-3
TGTGCCAGCAGTTATGGGGTGGGGTTGCAAGAGACCCAGTACTTC	CASSYGVGLQETQYF	NA	NA	TRBJ2-5	TRBV6-5
TGTGCCAGCAGCTTATACCGGGGGAGCTCCTACAATGAGCAGTTCTTC	CASSLYRGSSYNEQFF	NA	NA	TRBJ2-1	TRBV7-9
TGTGCCACCCCAAATGACCGCCGGCCCTATTCACCCCTCCACTTT	CATPNDRRPYSPLHF	NA	NA	TRBJ1-6	TRBV24-1
TGTGCCAGCAGTTTAAGGTTCGGAATCTCCGGGGAGCTGTTTTTT	CASSLRFGISGELFF	NA	NA	TRBJ2-2	TRBV27
TGTGCCAGCAGCTTAGGGCTAGCGGGGGAAGAGACCCAGTACTTC	CASSLGLAGEETQYF	NA	TRBD2	TRBJ2-5	TRBV7-2
TGTGCCTGGAATCCCGACGCCGGGACAGGGGGCACTGAAGCTTTCTTT	CAWNPDAGTGGTEAFF	NA	TRBD1	TRBJ1-1	TRBV30
TGCAGCGTTGAATACCAGGGCAAAAACTATGGCTACACCTTC	CSVEYQGKNYGYTF	few	NA	TRBJ1-2	TRBV29-1
TGTGCCACCAGCAGAGATCGTACCCATCAGCCCCAGCATTTT	CATSRDRTHQPQHF	NA	NA	TRBJ1-5	TRBV15
TGTGCCAGCAGCGAGACCCAGGGTGGAAACACCATATATTTT	CASSETQGGNTIYF	NA	NA	TRBJ1-3	TRBV2
TGTGCCAGCTCCCCCGGAGGGGGCCCTGGCTACACCTTC	CASSPGGGPGYTF	NA	TRBD1	TRBJ1-2	TRBV18
TGTGCCAGTAGGGACTATGGTTCCCGCTCTGGAAACACCATATATTTT	CASRDYGSRSGNTIYF	NA	NA	TRBJ1-3	TRBV19
TGCGCCAGCAGCTTAAACAGGGGGCCGATATTAGAGACCCAGTACTTC	CASSLNRGPILETQYF	NA	TRBD1	TRBJ2-5	TRBV5-1
TGTGCCAGCAGCTTAGGGACCTTCGGAGGTACGCAGTATTTT	CASSLGTFGGTQYF	NA	NA	TRBJ2-3	TRBV11-2
TGTGCCAGCAGCTTCAGGGGCGGCAATGAGCAGTTCTTC	CASSFRGGNEQFF	NA	NA	TRBJ2-1	TRBV5-4
TGTGCCATCCGCGCTAGCTCCTATAATTCACCCCTCCACTTT	CAIRASSYNSPLHF	NA	NA	TRBJ1-6	TRBV10-3
TGTGCCACCGCAGCGGGAGGGTTAGATACGCAGTATTTT	CATAAGGLDTQYF	NA	TRBD2	TRBJ2-3	TRBV24-1
TGTGCCAGCAGCTTAATGGTGGGGACTCACAATGAGCAGTTCTTC	CASSLMVGTHNEQFF	NA	NA	TRBJ2-1	TRBV7-3
TGTGCCAGCAGCGTAGAGGTGTATATTTCGAGCACAGATACGCAGTATTTT	CASSVEVYISSTDTQYF	NA	NA	TRBJ2-3	TRBV9
TGTGCCCGGACAGGGCCGGGGTGGACTGAAGCTTTCTTT	CARTGPGWTEAFF	NA	TRBD1	TRBJ1-1	TRBV30
TGTGCCAGCAGCCGTAGGAAGACTAGCACAGATACGCAGTATTTT	CASSRRKTSTDTQYF	NA	NA	TRBJ2-3	TRBV5-6
TGTGCCAGCAGCTTAGCCAATGAGGGTGCCCCAAATTCACCCCTCCACTTT	CASSLANEGAPNSPLHF	NA	NA	TRBJ1-6	TRBV11-2
TGTGCCAGCAGTTACTCGGCGGCACACTATGGCTACACCTTC	CASSYSAAHYGYTF	once	NA	TRBJ1-2	TRBV6-6
TGTGCCAGCACCAGATTAGCTGACGGGGAGCTGTTTTTT	CASTRLADGELFF	NA	NA	TRBJ2-2	TRBV5-6
TGTGCCAGCCGGACAGGGAACGGGGAGCTGTTTTTT	CASRTGNGELFF	NA	TRBD1	TRBJ2-2	TRBV18
TGTGCCTGGCAGACAAGCACAGATACGCAGTATTTT	CAWQTSTDTQYF	once	NA	TRBJ2-3	TRBV30
TGTGCCAGCAGCGCGCGGACCCAAGGGGAGCAGTACTTC	CASSARTQGEQYF	NA	NA	TRBJ2-7	TRBV25-1
TGTGCCCGGGGACAGAGCAACACTGAAGCTTTCTTT	CARGQSNTEAFF	NA	TRBD1	TRBJ1-1	TRBV30
TGTGCCAGCAGCTTTGGGGGCCCTAACACTGAAGCTTTCTTT	CASSFGGPNTEAFF	NA	NA	TRBJ1-1	TRBV7-2
TGTGCCAGCAGCTTAGTCAGCGGAAGAAACACCATATATTTT	CASSLVSGRNTIYF	NA	NA	TRBJ1-3	TRBV7-9
TGCGCCAGCAGCCCGACCCTGACAGGGAAAGGCCAAGAGACCCAGTACTTC	CASSPTLTGKGQETQYF	NA	TRBD1	TRBJ2-5	TRBV5-1
TGTGCCATCAGCCATGGATCTCAAGAGACCCAGTACTTC	CAISHGSQETQYF	NA	NA	TRBJ2-5	TRBV10-3
TGTGCCAGCAGCCCGGGACAGGGGGCGTCTGAAGCTTTCTTT	CASSPGQGASEAFF	NA	TRBD1	TRBJ1-1	TRBV7-3
TGCGCCAGCAGCCTACAGGGGTTCACAGATACGCAGTATTTT	CASSLQGFTDTQYF	NA	TRBD1	TRBJ2-3	TRBV4-1
TGTGCCAGCAGTAAGGGACAGGGAGTCTACGAGCAGTACTTC	CASSKGQGVYEQYF	NA	TRBD1	TRBJ2-7	TRBV6-5
TGTGCCAGCAGTAAACAGGGGGCGAGCGGCTACACCTTC	CASSKQGASGYTF	NA	TRBD1	TRBJ1-2	TRBV5-5
TGTGCCAGCAGCTTATCAGGGTTCGGAAACACCATATATTTT	CASSLSGFGNTIYF	NA	NA	TRBJ1-3	TRBV7-9
TGCGCCAGCAGCTTGGTGTTGGACGACGAGCAGTTCTTC	CASSLVLDDEQFF	NA	NA	TRBJ2-1	TRBV5-1
TGTGCCAGCAAATCTGGGGGGGTGACCTATGGCTACACCTTC	CASKSGGVTYGYTF	NA	NA	TRBJ1-2	TRBV6-5